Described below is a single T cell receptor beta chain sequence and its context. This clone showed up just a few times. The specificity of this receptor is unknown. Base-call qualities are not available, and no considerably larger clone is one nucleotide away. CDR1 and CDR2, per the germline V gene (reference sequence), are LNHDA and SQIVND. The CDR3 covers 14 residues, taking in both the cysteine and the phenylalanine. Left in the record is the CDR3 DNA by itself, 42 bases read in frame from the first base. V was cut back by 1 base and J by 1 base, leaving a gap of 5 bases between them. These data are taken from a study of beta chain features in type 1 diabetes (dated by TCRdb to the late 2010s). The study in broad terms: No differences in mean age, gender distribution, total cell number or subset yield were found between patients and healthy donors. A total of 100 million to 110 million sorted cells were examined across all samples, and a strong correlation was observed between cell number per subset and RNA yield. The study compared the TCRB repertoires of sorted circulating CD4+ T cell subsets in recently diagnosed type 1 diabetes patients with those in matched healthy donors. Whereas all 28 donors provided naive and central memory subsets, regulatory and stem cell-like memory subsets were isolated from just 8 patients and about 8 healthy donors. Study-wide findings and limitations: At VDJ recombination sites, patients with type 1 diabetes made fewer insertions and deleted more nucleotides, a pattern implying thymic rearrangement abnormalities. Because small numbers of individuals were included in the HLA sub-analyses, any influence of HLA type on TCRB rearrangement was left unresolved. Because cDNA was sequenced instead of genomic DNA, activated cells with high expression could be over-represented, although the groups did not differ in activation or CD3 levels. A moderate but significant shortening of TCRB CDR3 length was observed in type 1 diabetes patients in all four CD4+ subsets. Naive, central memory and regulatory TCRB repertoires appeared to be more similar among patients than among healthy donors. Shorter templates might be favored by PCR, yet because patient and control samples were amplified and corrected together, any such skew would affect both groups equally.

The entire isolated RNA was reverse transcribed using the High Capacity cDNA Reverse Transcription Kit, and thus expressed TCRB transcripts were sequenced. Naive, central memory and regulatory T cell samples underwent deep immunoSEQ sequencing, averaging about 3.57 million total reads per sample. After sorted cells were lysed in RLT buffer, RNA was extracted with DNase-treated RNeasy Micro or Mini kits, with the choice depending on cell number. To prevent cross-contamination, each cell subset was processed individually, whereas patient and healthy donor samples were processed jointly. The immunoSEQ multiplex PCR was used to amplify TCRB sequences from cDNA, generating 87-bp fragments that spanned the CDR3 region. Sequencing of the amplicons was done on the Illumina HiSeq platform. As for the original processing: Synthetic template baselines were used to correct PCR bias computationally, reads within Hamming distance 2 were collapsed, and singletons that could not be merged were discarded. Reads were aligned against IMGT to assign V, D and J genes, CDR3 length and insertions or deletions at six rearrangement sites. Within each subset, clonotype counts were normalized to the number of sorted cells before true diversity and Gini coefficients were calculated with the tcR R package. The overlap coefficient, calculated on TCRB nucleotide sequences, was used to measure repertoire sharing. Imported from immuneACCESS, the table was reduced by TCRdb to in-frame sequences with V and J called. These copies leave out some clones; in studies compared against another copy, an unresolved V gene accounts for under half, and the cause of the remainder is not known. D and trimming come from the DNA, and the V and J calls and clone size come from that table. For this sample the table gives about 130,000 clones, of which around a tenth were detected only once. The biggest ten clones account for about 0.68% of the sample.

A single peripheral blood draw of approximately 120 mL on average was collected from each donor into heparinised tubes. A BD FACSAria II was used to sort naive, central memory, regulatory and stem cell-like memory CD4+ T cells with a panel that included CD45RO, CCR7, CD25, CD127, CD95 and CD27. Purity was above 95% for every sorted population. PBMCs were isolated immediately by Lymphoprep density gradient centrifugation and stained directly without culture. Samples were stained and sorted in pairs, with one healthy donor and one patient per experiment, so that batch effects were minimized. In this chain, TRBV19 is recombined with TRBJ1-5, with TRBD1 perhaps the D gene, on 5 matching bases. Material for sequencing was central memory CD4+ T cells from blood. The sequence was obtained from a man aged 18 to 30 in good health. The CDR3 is CASSIGGSNQPQHF. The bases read TGTGCCAGTAGTATAGGGGGCAGCAATCAGCCCCAGCATTTT.